The present entry profiles one TCR beta chain with its context. These data originate in a study of CD8 T cells in ankylosing spondylitis. The ends were cut back, 1 base at V and 3 bases at J, with 9 bases in the middle. The V gene's germline CDR1 is MNHEY and CDR2 SVGAGI. The CDR3 is 14 residues long. Researchers built TCR beta libraries using quantitative 5'-RACE with molecular barcodes. Each CDR3 protein is one row after TCRdb ran MiXCR on the 5' RACE reads. The sample carries some 150,000 distinct CDR3 sequences, approximately 48% recorded once. Sequencing input: synovial fluid, either unsorted or a sorted T cell fraction (not recorded which). This TCR derives from a male donor with ankylosing spondylitis. The chain employs TRBV6-5 and TRBJ1-1; D remains unclear. The CDR3 spells CASSYYGEDTEAFF. CDR3 nucleotides: TGTGCCAGCAGTTACTATGGGGAGGACACTGAAGCTTTCTTT.